Listed here are 30 T cell receptor beta chains from one sample, sequenced in a study of shared clonotypes between healthy human individuals. Repertoires were generated with immunoSEQ multiplex PCR, while TCRdb's copy carries only in-frame clones and drops some. The table has fewer than 400,000 clones, around two thirds seen once; the top ten hold 10%. The specimen sequenced was memory CD4+ T cells sorted from blood. Subset given: CD45RA-negative fraction. All receptors derive from a man aged 30 to 39 in good health.

The gene calls are TRBV5-1 and TRBJ2-7, with 9 nucleotides matching TRBD1. Trimming cost V 3 bases and J 4 bases; bases outside gene matches: 14. CDR3 size: 17 residues. CDR1 SGHRS and CDR2 YFSETQ come from the germline V gene. This CDR3 is CASSSNPQDRGGYEQYF. CDR3 nucleotide sequence: TGCGCCAGCAGCTCCAACCCCCAGGACAGGGGTGGTTACGAGCAGTACTTC. The full variable domain, rest sourced from reference TRBV5-1 and TRBJ2-7, is KAGVTQTPRYLIKTRGQQVTLSCSPISGHRSVSWYQQTPGQGLQFLFEYFSETQRNKGNFPGRFSGRQFSNSRSEMNVSTLELGDSALYLCASSSNPQDRGGYEQYFGPGTRLTVT.

The CDR3 loop reads CASSLGTSGSLGHETQYF. The CDR3, as DNA: TGCGCCAGCAGCTTGGGCACTAGCGGGAGTTTGGGCCATGAGACCCAGTACTTC. The chain employs TRBV5-1 and TRBJ2-5; 11 positions agree with TRBD2. This CDR3 has 18 amino acids. The germline V gene has CDR1 SGHRS and CDR2 YFSETQ. J was trimmed by 5 bases and V by 0 bases; bases with no gene match: 12.

With regard to this clone: Other DNA sequences in the sample encode the same CDR3. This chain uses TRBV5-4 with TRBJ2-3, with 10 nucleotides matching TRBD2. In germline, CDR1 is SGHNT, CDR2 YYREEE (reference sequence). CDR3 size: 16 residues. V gave up 0 bases and J gave up 2 bases; unmatched junction bases: 3. CDR3 nucleotides: TGTGCCAGCAGCTTGGAACTAGCGGGGACCACAGATACGCAGTATTTT. This gives the protein CASSLELAGTTDTQYF. Full variable domain (rest looked up from reference TRBV5-4 and TRBJ2-3): ETGVTQSPTHLIKTRGQQVTLRCSSQSGHNTVSWYQQALGQGPQFIFQYYREEENGRGNFPPRFSGLQFPNYSSELNVNALELDDSALYLCASSLELAGTTDTQYFGPGTRLTVL.

The gene calls are TRBV29-1 and TRBJ2-5; 8 bases are shared with TRBD1. Germline loops: CDR1 SQVTM, CDR2 ANQGSEA. The CDR3 sequence is 12 residues long. The V gene end was trimmed by 7 bases and the J gene end by 3 bases; junction bases not matched to a gene: 4. The CDR3 nucleotides read TGCAGCGCATTACAGGGGGAAGAGACCCAGTACTTC. The encoded protein is CSALQGEETQYF.

This clone was observed a few times. The rearrangement links TRBV27 to TRBJ1-5, with D unclear. Germline CDR1 and CDR2: MNHEY and SMNVEV (reference sequence). V lost 6 bases, J lost 3 bases, and 18 bases lay in between. This CDR3 has 16 residues. The CDR3: CASRPSGVSDNQPQHF. The DNA for the CDR3 is TGTGCCAGCAGACCATCAGGAGTATCCGACAATCAGCCCCAGCATTTT.

A few counts support this clone. The V and J genes are TRBV27 and TRBJ1-1, with unresolved D. Germline CDR1 reads MNHEY; CDR2 reads SMNVEV (reference sequence). The length of the CDR3 is 16 residues. V was cut by 9 bases and J by 4 bases, with 24 bases left in between. CDR3 sequence (DNA): TGTGCCAGTAAAGCAGTTTCCGGCGCGCTGGGCACTGAAGCTTTCTTT. Its protein product is CASKAVSGALGTEAFF.

V is TRBV10-2 and J is TRBJ2-5; TRBD1 is a possible D gene (5 bases). The germline V gene encodes CDR1 WSHSY and CDR2 SAAADI. V gave up 8 bases and J gave up 5 bases, with 9 bases separating them. The CDR3 totals 11 residues. The CDR3 sequence: CASAGSETQYF. The CDR3 DNA reads TGCGCCAGCGCAGGGTCGGAGACCCAGTACTTC.

The chain couples TRBV6-1 to TRBJ2-1; 8 nucleotides align to TRBD2. The CDR3 spans 14 residues. Germline trimming cut 3 bases from V and 7 bases from J; bases unmatched to any gene: 5. In germline, CDR1 is MNHNS, CDR2 SASEGT. CDR3 residues: CASSDRRGGNEQFF. CDR3 coding DNA: TGTGCCAGCAGTGATCGACGGGGGGGAAATGAGCAGTTCTTC.

The chain recombines TRBV6-5 with TRBJ2-7; D may correspond to TRBD1 or TRBD2 (5 bases each). V shed 8 bases and J shed 7 bases, with 24 bases lying between them. Germline loops: CDR1 MNHEY, CDR2 SVGAGI. There are 15 residues in the CDR3. The CDR3 region has the DNA TGTGCCAGCTCCAGACAGTCGGGGTTCGCTAGAGAGCAGTACTTC. The encoded protein is CASSRQSGFAREQYF.

About this clone itself: One end of the junction varies from germline; a read error may be responsible. The chain recombines TRBV7-9 with TRBJ2-7, with 7 bases lining up with TRBD2. In germline, CDR1 is SEHNR, CDR2 FQNEAQ (reference sequence). This CDR3 has 16 residues. The CDR3 region has the DNA TGTGCCAGCAGCTCCCCGATGGCGTCGACTAGCTACGGGCAGTACTTC. Its protein is CASSSPMASTSYGQYF. Full variable domain (outside the CDR3, taken from reference TRBV7-9 and TRBJ2-7): DTGVSQNPRHKITKRGQNVTFRCDPISEHNRLYWYRQTLGQGPEFLTYFQNEAQLEKSRLLSDRFSAERPKGSFSTLEIQRTEQGDSAMYLCASSSPMASTSYGQYFGPGTRLTVT.

This chain joins TRBV2 and TRBJ2-3, with D possibly TRBD1 on 6 matching bases. The V end was cut by 4 bases, the J end by 1 base, with 9 bases between. This CDR3 comprises 14 residues. The germline CDR1 and CDR2 sequences are SNHLY and FYNNEI. CDR3 coding DNA: TGTGCCAGCAGTGGGGGACATCGCACAGATACGCAGTATTTT. Translation gives CASSGGHRTDTQYF.

V is TRBV20-1 and J is TRBJ1-4; the D is unclear. The CDR3 runs to 11 residues. V was cut by 5 bases and J by 4 bases, with 5 bases left in between. Germline V lookup: CDR1 DFQATT, CDR2 SNEGSKA (reference sequence). The CDR3: CSAPFNEKLFF. The CDR3 DNA is TGCAGTGCTCCGTTTAATGAAAAACTGTTTTTT.

There are a few counts of this clone. The V call is TRBV29-1, the J call TRBJ1-1, with D perhaps TRBD1 (5 bases). Per germline, CDR1 SQVTM and CDR2 ANQGSEA. The CDR3 covers 15 residues. V lost 7 bases and J lost 2, with 20 bases in between. The CDR3 here is CSATPFSDTNTEAFF. CDR3 in DNA: TGCAGCGCAACTCCATTTTCGGACACCAACACTGAAGCTTTCTTT.

The chain carries TRBV6-5 and TRBJ1-5; the match to TRBD1 covers 8 bases. V lost 5 bases to trimming and J lost 3 bases; unmatched junction nucleotides: 6. From germline, CDR1 is MNHEY and CDR2 SVGAGI. CDR3 length: 15 residues. The DNA of the CDR3 is TGTGCCAGCAGTCCTCGACAGGGGAACAATCAGCCCCAGCATTTT. Residues: CASSPRQGNNQPQHF.

This chain uses TRBV9 with TRBJ2-7, with D possibly being TRBD2 (6 bases). V gave up 0 bases and J gave up 2 bases, with 15 bases separating them. The CDR3 contains 16 residues. Germline CDR1 SGDLS, CDR2 YYNGEE. The CDR3 sequence: CASSVGGSGDPYEQYF. The DNA for the CDR3 is TGTGCCAGCAGCGTAGGGGGTAGCGGAGACCCCTACGAGCAGTACTTC.

The chain joins TRBV5-8 to TRBJ2-5; 15 nucleotides line up with TRBD2. V lost 4 bases, J lost 0 bases, and 4 bases stayed unmatched. The CDR3 loop spans 17 amino acids. Germline values: CDR1 SGHTS, CDR2 YDEGEE. The CDR3 sequence is CASSPGLAGGYQETQYF. CDR3 coding DNA: TGTGCCAGCAGCCCAGGACTAGCGGGAGGGTACCAAGAGACCCAGTACTTC.

Turning to this clone: Other DNA sequences from this sample encode an identical CDR3 as well. CDR3 bases: TGTGCCAGCAGCTTGGGGGCAGGGAACACCGGGGAGCTGTTTTTT. Protein sequence: CASSLGAGNTGELFF. V gene TRBV5-4 combines with J gene TRBJ2-2; D is ambiguous. Germline values: CDR1 SGHNT, CDR2 YYREEE (reference sequence). The CDR3 is 15 residues long. V shed 0 bases and J shed 1 base, with 7 bases lying between them.

This clone was detected ten times or more. This sample includes further DNA sequences coding for the same CDR3. This chain links TRBV2 with TRBJ2-1; 7 bases map to TRBD1. Per germline, CDR1 SNHLY and CDR2 FYNNEI. The CDR3 has 16 amino acids. J gave up 3 bases and V 1 base, and 6 bases lay outside the gene matches. CDR3 loop: CASSEVRDSYYNEQFF. The CDR3 nucleotides read TGTGCCAGCAGTGAAGTCCGGGACAGTTACTACAATGAGCAGTTCTTC.

V usage is TRBV19 and J usage is TRBJ2-5; D may match TRBD1 or TRBD2 (5 bases each). The V end lost 6 bases, the J end lost 2 bases, and 13 bases lay between the germline ends. The CDR3 has 14 residues. Germline CDR1 reads LNHDA; CDR2 reads SQIVND (reference sequence). The CDR3 is CASRPGRAQETQYF. CDR3 in DNA: TGTGCCAGTAGGCCGGGACGGGCTCAAGAGACCCAGTACTTC.

This clone has more than one count but fewer than ten. This rearrangement joins TRBV7-9 to TRBJ2-1; 9 nucleotides align to TRBD2. Per the germline V gene, CDR1 is SEHNR and CDR2 is FQNEAQ (reference sequence). CDR3 length: 17 residues. After removal of 8 bases from V and 6 bases from J, the junction contained 17 bases not matched to a gene. CDR3 loop: CASPGLASTALGNEQFF. As DNA, the CDR3 is TGTGCCAGCCCGGGACTAGCCTCTACCGCATTGGGCAATGAGCAGTTCTTC.

The chain's CDR3 is CATGTEEYTGELFF. In DNA form, the CDR3 reads TGTGCCACGGGGACAGAGGAGTACACCGGGGAGCTGTTTTTT. The chain links TRBV6-1 to TRBJ2-2; 7 bases line up with TRBD1. Trimming at V came to 10 bases and at J to 3 bases, leaving 8 bases not matched to a gene. Germline-derived CDR1 and CDR2 are MNHNS and SASEGT. This CDR3 region has 14 residues.

V gene TRBV2 combines with J gene TRBJ1-1; a weak D match, TRBD1 (6 bases). Trimming took 7 bases from V and 2 from J, leaving 11 bases between them. This CDR3 has 13 residues. CDR1 and CDR2 (germline): SNHLY, FYNNEI. CDR3 in amino acids: CASTTGINTEAFF. DNA of the CDR3: TGTGCCAGCACAACAGGGATCAACACTGAAGCTTTCTTT.

This clone was found a few times. The chain recombines TRBV11-2 with TRBJ2-1, with D tentatively TRBD1 (5 bases). The CDR3 is 14 residues long. V was shortened by 4 bases and J by 2 bases, with 9 bases between the two germline ends. Germline CDR1 SGHAT, CDR2 FQNNGV. CDR3 sequence: CASSSTVAYNEQFF. CDR3 DNA: TGTGCCAGCAGCTCGACAGTGGCCTACAATGAGCAGTTCTTC.

This rearrangement joins TRBV28 to TRBJ1-5; no reliable D call. V dropped 2 bases and J dropped 4 bases, with 15 bases sitting between them. Germline V gives CDR1 MDHEN, CDR2 SYDVKM. The CDR3 is 16 residues long. The DNA for the CDR3 is TGTGCCAGCAGTTTACTTGAAGGGAGGAAGAATCAGCCCCAGCATTTT. This translates into CASSLLEGRKNQPQHF. The complete variable domain, with remaining parts taken from reference TRBV28 and TRBJ1-5, reads DVKVTQSSRYLVKRTGEKVFLECVQDMDHENMFWYRQDPGLGLRLIYFSYDVKMKEKGDIPEGYSVSREKKERFSLILESASTNQTSMYLCASSLLEGRKNQPQHFGDGTRLSIL.

This sequence joins TRBV19 and TRBJ2-3; a weak D match, TRBD2 (6 bases). Trimming shortened V by 5 bases and J by 6 bases, and 21 bases separated the two germline ends. The CDR3 runs to 16 residues. Germline CDR1 LNHDA, CDR2 SQIVND (reference sequence). CDR3 sequence (DNA): TGTGCCAGTAGTTCACCGGGACTCCCGGCTGGGGATACGCAGTATTTT. Amino acids: CASSSPGLPAGDTQYF.

This clone was counted a single time. The chain's CDR3 is CASSPRSYPSTDTQYF. The CDR3 DNA sequence: TGTGCCAGCAGCCCCCGTTCCTACCCGAGCACAGATACGCAGTATTTT. The chain employs TRBV7-6 and TRBJ2-3; no firm D call. The CDR3 is 16 amino acids. CDR1 SGHVS and CDR2 FNYEAQ come from the germline V gene. The V end lost 5 bases, the J end lost 0 bases, and 15 bases lay between the germline ends.

The genes are TRBV5-6 and TRBJ1-1; a possible D gene is TRBD1 (6 bases). Germline loops: CDR1 SGHDT, CDR2 YYEEEE. The CDR3 covers 14 residues. The V end was cut by 0 bases, the J end by 0 bases, with 6 bases between. The CDR3 DNA reads TGTGCCAGCAGCTTGGGACAGGTGAACACTGAAGCTTTCTTT. The encoded protein is CASSLGQVNTEAFF.

The V gene is TRBV6-1, the J gene TRBJ1-1; D gene ambiguous. CDR3 length: 12 amino acids. Germline V gene data show CDR1 as MNHNS and CDR2 as SASEGT. Trimming cost V 3 bases and J 11 bases, with 13 bases left between them. Here the CDR3 DNA reads TGTGCCAGCAGTGAGGGTCGGAATAAGGCTTTCTTT. It encodes CASSEGRNKAFF.

The chain uses TRBV28 and TRBJ1-2; no firm D call. The germline V gene has CDR1 MDHEN and CDR2 SYDVKM. The CDR3 totals 12 residues. Trimming cost V 4 bases and J 4 bases, with 7 bases left between them. CDR3 sequence reads: CASSSGSYGYTF. The CDR3 DNA reads TGTGCCAGCAGTTCGGGCAGCTATGGCTACACCTTC.

The V and J genes are TRBV5-1 and TRBJ1-1; a possible D gene is TRBD1 (6 bases). The germline CDR1 and CDR2 sequences are SGHRS and YFSETQ. Trimming left V 4 bases short and J 3 bases short, with 19 bases between. This CDR3 contains 16 residues. The CDR3 is CASSLTGIVRDTEAFF. In DNA, the CDR3 is TGCGCCAGCAGCCTAACAGGGATTGTCAGGGACACTGAAGCTTTCTTT.